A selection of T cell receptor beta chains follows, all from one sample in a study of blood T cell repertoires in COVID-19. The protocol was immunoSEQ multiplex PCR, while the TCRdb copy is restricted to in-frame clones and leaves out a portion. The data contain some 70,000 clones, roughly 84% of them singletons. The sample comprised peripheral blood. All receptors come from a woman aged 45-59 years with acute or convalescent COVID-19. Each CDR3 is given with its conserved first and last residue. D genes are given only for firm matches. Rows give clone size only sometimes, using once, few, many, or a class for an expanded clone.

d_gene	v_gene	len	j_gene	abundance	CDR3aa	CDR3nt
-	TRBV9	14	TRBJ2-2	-	CASSVVSREGELFF	TGTGCCAGCAGCGTAGTTTCTAGGGAGGGGGAGCTGTTTTTT
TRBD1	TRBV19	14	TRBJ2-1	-	CASSRGQGVNEQFF	TGTGCCAGTAGTCGGGGACAGGGGGTTAATGAGCAGTTCTTC
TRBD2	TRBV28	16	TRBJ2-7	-	CASSPLTSGKYHEQYF	TGTGCCAGCAGTCCCCTGACTAGCGGGAAGTACCACGAGCAGTACTTC
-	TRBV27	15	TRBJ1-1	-	CASSPNPGVGNEAFF	TGTGCCAGCAGTCCCAACCCCGGGGTTGGGAACGAAGCTTTCTTT
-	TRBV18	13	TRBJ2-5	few	CASSPRLAETQYF	TGTGCCAGCTCACCACGTTTGGCAGAGACCCAGTACTTC
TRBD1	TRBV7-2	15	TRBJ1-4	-	CASRPTGGVNEKLFF	TGTGCCAGCAGGCCTACAGGGGGAGTTAATGAAAAACTGTTTTTT
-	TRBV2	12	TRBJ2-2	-	CASSDEQGGLFF	TGTGCCAGCAGTGATGAACAGGGTGGTCTGTTTTTT
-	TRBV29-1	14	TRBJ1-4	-	CSVEEGARNEKLFF	TGCAGCGTTGAAGAGGGGGCGCGGAATGAAAAACTGTTTTTT
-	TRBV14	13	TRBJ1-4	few	CASSQWGDEKLFF	TGTGCCAGCAGCCAATGGGGAGACGAAAAACTGTTTTTT
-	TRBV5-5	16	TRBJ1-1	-	CASSLAFARYNTEAFF	TGTGCCAGCAGCTTGGCCTTTGCCAGATATAACACTGAAGCTTTCTTT
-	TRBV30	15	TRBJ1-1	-	CAWSVLGRQNTEAFF	TGTGCCTGGAGTGTACTTGGCAGACAGAACACTGAAGCTTTCTTT
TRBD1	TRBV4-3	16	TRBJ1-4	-	CASSQEPTGGNEKLFF	TGCGCCAGCAGCCAAGAACCGACAGGGGGAAATGAAAAACTGTTTTTT
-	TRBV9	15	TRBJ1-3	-	CASSGTRTLGNTIYF	TGTGCCAGCAGCGGGACCCGGACACTAGGAAACACCATATATTTT
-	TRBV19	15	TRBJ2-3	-	CASSLLVGDGDTQYF	TGTGCCAGTAGTCTTCTCGTGGGAGACGGAGATACGCAGTATTTT
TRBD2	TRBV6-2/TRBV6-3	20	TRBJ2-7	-	CASSRPQTSGSSYWRYEQYF	TGTGCCAGCAGCCGACCCCAGACTAGCGGGAGTTCGTATTGGAGGTACGAGCAGTACTTC
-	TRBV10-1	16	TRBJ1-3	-	CASRAAEGNGGNTIYF	TGCGCCAGCAGAGCAGCAGAGGGCAACGGTGGAAACACCATATATTTT
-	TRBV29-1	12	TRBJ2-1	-	CSVASSYNEQFF	TGCAGCGTTGCTAGTTCCTACAATGAGCAGTTCTTC
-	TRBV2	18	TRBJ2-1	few	CATNPGLFSQRNANEQFF	TGTGCCACCAACCCTGGTCTGTTCTCTCAGCGGAATGCCAATGAGCAGTTCTTC
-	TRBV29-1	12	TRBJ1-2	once	CSVDGGDRGYTF	TGCAGCGTTGACGGGGGAGATAGGGGCTACACCTTC
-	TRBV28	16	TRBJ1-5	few	CASHFALGLRDQPQHF	TGTGCCAGCCACTTTGCCCTGGGCCTAAGAGATCAGCCCCAGCATTTT
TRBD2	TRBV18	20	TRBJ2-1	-	CASSPRGTGLAGKRYNEQFF	TGTGCCAGCTCACCTCGGGGGACCGGACTAGCGGGAAAACGCTACAATGAGCAGTTCTTC
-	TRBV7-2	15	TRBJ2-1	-	CASSLVPAMSNEQFF	TGTGCCAGCAGCTTAGTTCCTGCCATGAGCAATGAGCAGTTCTTC